This entry concerns a single T cell receptor beta chain. Its antigen is still unknown. Amplification targeted the TCR beta CDR3 regions, with RNA transcripts as the source material. The library came from an HTBI-primed first-round RT-PCR and a second-round multiplex PCR. TCRdb used MiXCR to reprocess the multiplex PCR reads, holding one entry per CDR3 protein. This sample has 350,000 or so distinct CDR3 sequences, with about a sixth found just once. The sample comes from a study of Graves' ophthalmopathy and Graves' hyperthyroidism. Study-wide results and caveats: The model achieved approximately 71% sensitivity and over 72% specificity for ophthalmopathy progression. Distinction of ophthalmopathy from stable hyperthyroidism by a 13-signature model reached 85% to 90% sensitivity and 81.08% specificity. Blood also contained most of the expanded thyroid clonotypes above 0.001 frequency.

The ends were cut back, 5 bases at V and 4 bases at J, with 14 bases in the middle. There are 15 residues in the CDR3. Fresh peripheral blood (around 9.7 ml) yielded the PBMCs. The clonotype was recovered from an adult man with Graves' ophthalmopathy. The sample comprised peripheral blood. This rearrangement joins TRBV12-3 or TRBV12-4 to TRBJ2-2; maybe TRBD2 (5 bases). The CDR3, as DNA: TGTGCCAGCAGTAACGGGAAGGCGGGCACCGGGGAGCTGTTTTTT. Its translation is CASSNGKAGTGELFF.